Each of the 29 T cell receptor beta chains below was sequenced from the same sample in a study of cytomegalovirus exposure and HLA in healthy donors. PCR employed 60 Vbeta and 13 Jbeta primers. Sequencing was performed with immunoSEQ multiplex PCR; in TCRdb, only in-frame clones are kept and a portion is missing. The sample lists about 120,000 clones; about 75% were seen once. The sequencing input was PBMCs. These receptors originate from a man in his 60s in good health and CMV-seropositive.

The chain employs TRBV29-1 and TRBJ2-7, with D perhaps TRBD2 (6 bases). From germline, CDR1 is SQVTM and CDR2 ANQGSEA. The CDR3 consists of 11 residues. V lost 4 bases and J 7 bases, leaving 11 bases between the germline ends. The CDR3 sequence is CSVVHAGEQYF. CDR3 in DNA: TGCAGCGTTGTCCACGCGGGGGAGCAGTACTTC.

This rearrangement joins TRBV28 to TRBJ2-3; weak D call: TRBD1 (6 bases). Germline assignment: CDR1 MDHEN and CDR2 SYDVKM. Deletions cut 5 bases from V and 2 bases from J, with 11 bases between. This CDR3 is built from 14 residues. CDR3 sequence: CASSRGGNTDTQYF. The CDR3 coding sequence is TGTGCCAGCAGTCGAGGGGGAAACACAGATACGCAGTATTTT.

The rearrangement joins TRBV6-1 to TRBJ1-1; D unclear. This CDR3 contains 13 residues. The germline V and J ends were trimmed by 5 bases and 5 bases, with 12 bases remaining between them. Germline V gene data show CDR1 as MNHNS and CDR2 as SASEGT. CDR3 DNA sequence: TGTGCCAGCAGTCTAGGAGAAAAGACTGAAGCTTTCTTT. Its translation is CASSLGEKTEAFF.

The chain carries TRBV28 and TRBJ1-4, with TRBD1 matching over 7 bases. The length of the CDR3 is 16 residues. V lost 6 bases to trimming and J lost 0 bases; unmatched junction nucleotides: 7. Per the germline V gene, CDR1 is MDHEN and CDR2 is SYDVKM. The CDR3 DNA reads as TGTGCCAGCAGCTCGGGACAGACTGCAACTAATGAAAAACTGTTTTTT. It specifies CASSSGQTATNEKLFF.

The genes are TRBV4-2 and TRBJ2-1; weak D call: TRBD2 (6 bases). V was shortened by 8 bases and J by 3 bases, with 14 bases between the two germline ends. The CDR3 consists of 14 residues. CDR1 is LGHNA, CDR2 YNFKEQ, per germline. The CDR3 bases are TGTGCCAGCCGTAGAGGCGGGAACTACAATGAGCAGTTCTTC. Residues: CASRRGGNYNEQFF.

J is TRBJ1-5 and V is TRBV5-1, with 8 bases matching TRBD1. CDR3 length: 13 amino acids. Per the germline V gene, CDR1 is SGHRS and CDR2 is YFSETQ. Trimming at V came to 5 bases and at J to 5 bases, leaving 3 bases not matched to a gene. CDR3 in amino acids: CASRRDRHQPQHF. In DNA form, the CDR3 reads TGCGCCAGCAGGCGGGACAGGCATCAGCCCCAGCATTTT.

The CDR3 protein is CASSRPGGKSGANVLTF. In DNA, the CDR3 is TGTGCCAGCAGCCGGCCAGGGGGTAAGTCTGGGGCCAACGTCCTGACTTTC. The V call is TRBV28, the J call TRBJ2-6, with 7 bases that match TRBD1. The V segment lost 6 bases and the J segment 1 base; nucleotides outside the gene matches: 9. Germline V gene lookup returns CDR1 MDHEN and CDR2 SYDVKM. CDR3 size: 17 residues.

The chain has TRBV30 and TRBJ2-7; a weak D match, TRBD2 (6 bases). The germline V gene has CDR1 GTSNPN and CDR2 SVGIG (reference sequence). Deletions cut 0 bases from V and 0 bases from J, with 12 bases between. The CDR3 is 15 residues long. CDR3 DNA: TGTGCCTGGAGTGTCCCCGGGAGCCCCTCCTACGAGCAGTACTTC. It encodes CAWSVPGSPSYEQYF.

The chain has TRBV28 and TRBJ2-1, with 12 bases that match TRBD2. Germline V gene lookup returns CDR1 MDHEN and CDR2 SYDVKM. The CDR3 covers 15 residues. V dropped 5 bases and J dropped 6; count of bases not matched to a gene: 5. The CDR3 spells CASSTSGRTLNEQFF. In DNA, the CDR3 is TGTGCCAGCAGTACTAGCGGGAGGACCCTCAATGAGCAGTTCTTC.

The V and J genes are TRBV4-1 and TRBJ1-2; no clear D gene. The CDR3 is made up of 15 amino acids. CDR1 and CDR2 (germline): MGHRA, YSYEKL. The V end was cut by 5 bases, the J end by 0 bases, with 13 bases between. The CDR3 DNA follows: TGCGCCAGCAGCGGACTTGGACGGGCTAACTATGGCTACACCTTC. The encoded protein is CASSGLGRANYGYTF.

V is TRBV5-1 and J is TRBJ2-5; a possible D gene is TRBD2 (6 bases). The V gene lost 0 bases and the J gene lost 4 bases, with 16 bases spanning the gap. Germline values: CDR1 SGHRS, CDR2 YFSETQ. The CDR3 sequence is 16 residues long. The CDR3, as DNA: TGCGCCAGCAGCTTGGCTGGGACTTCCCAGGGAGAGACCCAGTACTTC. This sequence encodes CASSLAGTSQGETQYF. Combining the CDR3 with reference TRBV5-1 and TRBJ2-5 gives the whole variable domain KAGVTQTPRYLIKTRGQQVTLSCSPISGHRSVSWYQQTPGQGLQFLFEYFSETQRNKGNFPGRFSGRQFSNSRSEMNVSTLELGDSALYLCASSLAGTSQGETQYFGPGTRLLVL.

V and J are TRBV19 and TRBJ1-5; no clear D. Looked up from germline, CDR1 is LNHDA and CDR2 is SQIVND (reference sequence). Trimming stripped 5 bases from V and 7 bases from J, with 12 bases between. This CDR3 contains 13 residues. CDR3 DNA sequence: TGTGCCAGTAGTGAGGGCTGGGAGCAGCCCCAGCATTTT. The encoded protein is CASSEGWEQPQHF. Looking up the rest from reference TRBV19 and TRBJ1-5 gives the full variable domain: DGGITQSPKYLFRKEGQNVTLSCEQNLNHDAMYWYRQDPGQGLRLIYYSQIVNDFQKGDIAEGYSVSREKKESFPLTVTSAQKNPTAFYLCASSEGWEQPQHFGDGTRLSIL.

The rearrangement uses TRBV2 and TRBJ2-1, with TRBD2 matching over 8 bases. Trimming removed 7 bases from V and 6 bases from J; junction bases left unmatched: 8. Per the germline V gene, CDR1 is SNHLY and CDR2 is FYNNEI. The CDR3 covers 14 residues. The CDR3 here is CASTAGEWVNEQFF. In DNA, the CDR3 is TGTGCCAGCACAGCGGGAGAATGGGTCAATGAGCAGTTCTTC.

The chain couples TRBV9 to TRBJ2-3, with 13 bases that match TRBD2. This CDR3 has 19 residues. Germline trimming cut 4 bases from V and 4 bases from J; bases unmatched to any gene: 15. Germline CDR1 reads SGDLS; CDR2 reads YYNGEE. The CDR3: CASSPHIPGLAGAADTQYF. DNA of the CDR3: TGTGCCAGCAGCCCTCACATCCCTGGACTAGCGGGAGCGGCAGATACGCAGTATTTT.

The V gene is TRBV27, the J gene TRBJ2-5; D gene uncertain. The germline V gene encodes CDR1 MNHEY and CDR2 SMNVEV (reference sequence). Trimming shortened V by 5 bases and J by 7 bases, and 14 bases separated the two germline ends. The CDR3 extends over 13 amino acids. DNA for the CDR3: TGTGCCAGCAGTCTCGGAGTGTCACGGACCCAGTACTTC. It translates to CASSLGVSRTQYF.

This clone was detected only once. The V gene is TRBV7-9, the J gene TRBJ2-2, with 11 bases aligning to TRBD1. The V and J ends lost 6 bases and 5 bases, in that order; junction bases with no gene match: 5. Germline CDR1 is SEHNR and CDR2 is FQNEAQ (reference sequence). The CDR3 consists of 15 residues. CDR3 sequence (DNA): TGTGCCAGCAGTTCGGACAGGGGGCGAACCGGGGAGCTGTTTTTT. It specifies CASSSDRGRTGELFF.

V and J are TRBV15 and TRBJ2-7; TRBD2 agrees at 10 bases. This CDR3 has 16 residues. V shed 0 bases, J shed 5 bases, and the junction held 7 bases outside the gene matches. Germline V gives CDR1 LNHNV, CDR2 YYDKDF (reference sequence). CDR3 in DNA: TGTGCCACCAGCAGAGATCGGCTAGCGGGAGTCCACGAGCAGTACTTC. Amino acid sequence: CATSRDRLAGVHEQYF. Using reference TRBV15 and TRBJ2-7 for the parts outside the CDR3, the full variable domain is DAMVIQNPRYQVTQFGKPVTLSCSQTLNHNVMYWYQQKSSQAPKLLFHYYDKDFNNEADTPDNFQSRRPNTSFCFLDIRSPGLGDTAMYLCATSRDRLAGVHEQYFGPGTRLTVT.

J is TRBJ2-7 and V is TRBV27, with a weak D call TRBD1 (6 bases). The CDR3 contains 15 residues. In germline, CDR1 is MNHEY, CDR2 SMNVEV (reference sequence). Trimming pared 0 bases from V and 7 bases from J, leaving 16 bases between. The DNA of the CDR3 is TGTGCCAGCAGTTTATCTAGGACAGCAACGGGTGAGCAGTACTTC. It specifies CASSLSRTATGEQYF.

This clone was counted only a few times. A read error may account for a junction end that differs from germline. The chain links TRBV7-9 to TRBJ2-7, with 8 bases aligning to TRBD2. Germline CDR1 reads SEHNR; CDR2 reads FQNEAQ (reference sequence). CDR3 length: 13 amino acids. The CDR3 coding sequence is TGTGCCAGCACCTTAATAGCTAGCGGGGAGCAGTACTTC. This sequence encodes CASTLIASGEQYF. Supplemented by reference TRBV7-9 and TRBJ2-7, the full variable domain reads DTGVSQNPRHKITKRGQNVTFRCDPISEHNRLYWYRQTLGQGPEFLTYFQNEAQLEKSRLLSDRFSAERPKGSFSTLEIQRTEQGDSAMYLCASTLIASGEQYFGPGTRLTVT.

The chain joins TRBV6-1 to TRBJ1-5; 8 nucleotides match TRBD1. This CDR3 is built from 14 residues. Germline CDR1 and CDR2: MNHNS and SASEGT. V lost 8 bases, J lost 0 bases, and 3 bases stayed unmatched. The CDR3 region has the DNA TGTGCCAGCGTGCAGGGGGCTAGCAATCAGCCCCAGCATTTT. Translating it yields CASVQGASNQPQHF.

This chain links TRBV5-1 with TRBJ1-6, with D unresolved. V was shortened by 0 bases and J by 6 bases, with 4 bases between the two germline ends. The germline V gene encodes CDR1 SGHRS and CDR2 YFSETQ. The CDR3 runs to 13 residues. The CDR3 sequence: CASSLDSNSPLHF. As DNA, the CDR3 is TGCGCCAGCAGCTTGGATAGTAATTCACCCCTCCACTTT.

The genes are TRBV27 and TRBJ1-1; D call uncertain. Germline loops: CDR1 MNHEY, CDR2 SMNVEV (reference sequence). The length of the CDR3 is 15 residues. Trimming cost V 8 bases and J 1 base, with 17 bases left between them. The CDR3 DNA follows: TGTGCCAGCTCCACGGGAGATTGGGGGAACACTGAAGCTTTCTTT. It encodes CASSTGDWGNTEAFF.

The chain uses TRBV25-1 and TRBJ1-2; 12 bases are shared with TRBD1. CDR1 and CDR2 from the germline V gene are MGHDK and SYGVNS. V shed 4 bases and J 4 bases; nucleotides not matched to a gene: 4. The CDR3 totals 15 residues. The CDR3 sequence: CASSAGQGASYGYTF. For the CDR3, the DNA is TGTGCCAGCAGTGCGGGACAGGGGGCGAGCTATGGCTACACCTTC.

The chain employs TRBV5-7 and TRBJ2-7, with 11 bases identical to TRBD2. TRBV5-7 belongs to the ORF category, with a function that is uncertain. The CDR3 loop spans 17 amino acids. V was clipped by 1 base and J by 4 bases; unmatched bases: 10. The CDR3, as DNA: TGTGCCAGCAGCTTGTCCCTAGCGGGAGGCTTAAAATACGAGCAGTACTTC. Its translation: CASSLSLAGGLKYEQYF.

The chain couples TRBV10-3 to TRBJ2-7; 11 nucleotides agree with TRBD2. Germline V CDR1 and CDR2: ENHRY, SYGVKD. With V trimmed by 2 bases and J by 5 bases, 5 bases remained unmatched. The CDR3 is 15 residues long. The CDR3 coding sequence is TGTGCCATCAGTGAGAGGGCTAGCGGGAGGAACGAGCAGTACTTC. Protein sequence: CAISERASGRNEQYF.

The chain combines TRBV6-4 with TRBJ1-2, with 12 bases identical to TRBD1. CDR3 length: 17 residues. CDR1 is MRHNA, CDR2 SNTAGT, per germline. Trimming took 3 bases from V and 4 from J; bases not matched to a gene: 9. For the CDR3, the DNA is TGTGCCAGCAGTGAAGCTAGCGGGACAGGGGGCCTCTATGGCTACACCTTC. Amino acid sequence: CASSEASGTGGLYGYTF.

This chain connects TRBV7-9 to TRBJ2-7; no definite D call. The CDR3 totals 12 residues. The germline V and J ends were trimmed by 5 bases and 4 bases, with 9 bases remaining between them. From germline, CDR1 is SEHNR and CDR2 FQNEAQ (reference sequence). The CDR3 DNA follows: TGTGCCAGCAGCGCGGCGGTTTACGAGCAGTACTTC. Residues: CASSAAVYEQYF.

The CDR3 protein is CAFSGISGANVLTF. For the CDR3, the DNA is TGTGCCTTTTCAGGGATCTCTGGGGCCAACGTCCTGACTTTC. V usage is TRBV30 and J usage is TRBJ2-6; D is perhaps TRBD1 (5 bases). The CDR3 totals 14 residues. Per the germline V gene, CDR1 is GTSNPN and CDR2 is SVGIG (reference sequence). V lost 7 bases to trimming and J lost 0 bases, with 10 bases between them.

V is TRBV29-1 and J is TRBJ2-5, with D unclear. The CDR3 totals 14 residues. CDR1 and CDR2 (germline): SQVTM, ANQGSEA. Trimming removed 2 bases from V and 2 bases from J, with 12 bases in between. CDR3 protein: CSVEFGRQQETQYF. CDR3 sequence (DNA): TGCAGCGTTGAATTTGGCAGGCAGCAAGAGACCCAGTACTTC.